This T cell receptor (beta chain) was retrieved from a study of blood T cell repertoires in COVID-19. Study-wide context: T cells, B-cell-depleted T cells, or PBMCs supplied cDNA or gDNA.

Study processing details: Amplification of reference gene primers was used by the study to estimate nucleated cell counts. Libraries were prepared by immunoSEQ multiplex PCR; TCRdb keeps only in-frame clonotypes and omits some of them. That table gives V, J and clone size, and the DNA gave D and trimming. This table holds about 17,000 clones, around 80% found once. Sequencing used peripheral blood. This receptor was obtained from a man older than 75 with acute or convalescent COVID-19.

The CDR3 DNA reads TGTGCCAGCTCACCACCTAATGGCCAGATAAGCTCCTACGAGCAGTACTTC. Amino acid sequence: CASSPPNGQISSYEQYF. V is TRBV18 and J is TRBJ2-7; D is undetermined. CDR1 and CDR2 (germline): KGHSH, LQKENI. V was cut by 0 bases and J by 0 bases, with 15 bases left in between. This CDR3 spans 17 amino acids.